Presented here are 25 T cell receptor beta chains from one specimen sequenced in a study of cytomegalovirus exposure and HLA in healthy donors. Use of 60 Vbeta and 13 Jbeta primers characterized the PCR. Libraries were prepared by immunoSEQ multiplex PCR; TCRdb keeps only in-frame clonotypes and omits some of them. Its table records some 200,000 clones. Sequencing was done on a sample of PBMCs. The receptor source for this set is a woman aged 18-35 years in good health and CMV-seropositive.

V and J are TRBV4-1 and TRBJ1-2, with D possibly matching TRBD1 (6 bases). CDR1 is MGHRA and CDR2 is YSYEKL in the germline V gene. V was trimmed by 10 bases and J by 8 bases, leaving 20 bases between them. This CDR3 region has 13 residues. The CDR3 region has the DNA TGCGCCACTCTACCCTCGGGGGGCGGCGGCTACACCTTC. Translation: CATLPSGGGGYTF.

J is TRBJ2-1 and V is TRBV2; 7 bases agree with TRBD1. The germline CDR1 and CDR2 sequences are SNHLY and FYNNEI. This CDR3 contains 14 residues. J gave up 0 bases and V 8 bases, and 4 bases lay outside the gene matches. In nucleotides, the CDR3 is TGTGCCAGCCTGGACAGGTCCTCCTACAATGAGCAGTTCTTC. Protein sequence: CASLDRSSYNEQFF.

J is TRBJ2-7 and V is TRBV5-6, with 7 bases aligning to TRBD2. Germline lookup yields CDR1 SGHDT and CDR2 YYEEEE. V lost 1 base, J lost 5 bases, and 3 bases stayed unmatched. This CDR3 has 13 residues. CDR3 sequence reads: CASSLMGGDEQYF. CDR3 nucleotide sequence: TGTGCCAGCAGCTTGATGGGAGGGGACGAGCAGTACTTC.

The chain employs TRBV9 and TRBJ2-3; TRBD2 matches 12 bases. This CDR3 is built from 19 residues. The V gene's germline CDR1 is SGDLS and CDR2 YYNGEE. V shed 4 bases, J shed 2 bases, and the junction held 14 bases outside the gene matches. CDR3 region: CASSPRGPWTSGATDTQYF. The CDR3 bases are TGTGCCAGCAGCCCTCGAGGCCCTTGGACTAGCGGGGCCACAGATACGCAGTATTTT.

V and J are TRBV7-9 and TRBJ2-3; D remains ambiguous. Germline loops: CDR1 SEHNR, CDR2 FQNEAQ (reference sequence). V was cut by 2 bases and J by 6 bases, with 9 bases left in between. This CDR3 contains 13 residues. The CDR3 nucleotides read TGTGCCAGCAGCTTACTCCCCTCGGATACGCAGTATTTT. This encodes CASSLLPSDTQYF.

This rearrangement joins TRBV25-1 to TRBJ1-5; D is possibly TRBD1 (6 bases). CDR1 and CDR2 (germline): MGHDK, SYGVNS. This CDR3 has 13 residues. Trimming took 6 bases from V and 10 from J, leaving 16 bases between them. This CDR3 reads CASRDRREGPQHF. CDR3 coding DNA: TGTGCCAGCAGAGACAGGCGTGAAGGCCCCCAGCATTTT.

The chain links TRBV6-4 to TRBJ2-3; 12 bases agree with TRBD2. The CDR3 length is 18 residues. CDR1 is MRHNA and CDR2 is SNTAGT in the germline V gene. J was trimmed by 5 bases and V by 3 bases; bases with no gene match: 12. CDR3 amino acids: CASSEISSGRAGRDTQYF. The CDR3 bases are TGTGCCAGCAGTGAGATTTCTAGCGGGAGGGCCGGTAGAGATACGCAGTATTTT.

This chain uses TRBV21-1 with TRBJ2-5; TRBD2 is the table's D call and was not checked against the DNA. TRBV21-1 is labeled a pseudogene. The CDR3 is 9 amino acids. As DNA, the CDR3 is TGTGCCAGCATTAAGACCCAGTACTTC. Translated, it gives CASIKTQYF.

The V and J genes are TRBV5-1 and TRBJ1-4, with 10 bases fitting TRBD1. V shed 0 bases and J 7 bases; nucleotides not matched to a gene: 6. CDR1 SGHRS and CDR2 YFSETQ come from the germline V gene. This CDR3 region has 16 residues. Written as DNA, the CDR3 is TGCGCCAGCAGCTTGGAGGGCGGGACAGGGGCTGAAAAACTGTTTTTT. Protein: CASSLEGGTGAEKLFF. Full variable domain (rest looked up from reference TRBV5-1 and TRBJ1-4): KAGVTQTPRYLIKTRGQQVTLSCSPISGHRSVSWYQQTPGQGLQFLFEYFSETQRNKGNFPGRFSGRQFSNSRSEMNVSTLELGDSALYLCASSLEGGTGAEKLFFGSGTQLSVL.

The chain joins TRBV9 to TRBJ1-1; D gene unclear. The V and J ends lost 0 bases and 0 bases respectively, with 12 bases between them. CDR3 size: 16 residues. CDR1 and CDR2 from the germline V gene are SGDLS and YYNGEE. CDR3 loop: CASSVGPGRMNTEAFF. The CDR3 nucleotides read TGTGCCAGCAGCGTAGGTCCAGGAAGAATGAACACTGAAGCTTTCTTT.

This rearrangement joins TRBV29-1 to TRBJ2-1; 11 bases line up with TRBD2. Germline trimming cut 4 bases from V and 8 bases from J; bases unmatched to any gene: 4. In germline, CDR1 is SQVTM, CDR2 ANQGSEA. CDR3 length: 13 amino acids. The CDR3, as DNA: TGCAGCGTTGCTAGCGGGGGGCCTTATGAGCAGTTCTTC. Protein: CSVASGGPYEQFF.

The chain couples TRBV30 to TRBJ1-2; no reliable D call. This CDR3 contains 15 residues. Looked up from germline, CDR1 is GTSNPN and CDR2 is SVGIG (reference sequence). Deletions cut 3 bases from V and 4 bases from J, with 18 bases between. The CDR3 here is CAWRWVRISFYGYTF. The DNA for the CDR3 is TGTGCCTGGAGGTGGGTCAGGATTTCTTTCTATGGCTACACCTTC.

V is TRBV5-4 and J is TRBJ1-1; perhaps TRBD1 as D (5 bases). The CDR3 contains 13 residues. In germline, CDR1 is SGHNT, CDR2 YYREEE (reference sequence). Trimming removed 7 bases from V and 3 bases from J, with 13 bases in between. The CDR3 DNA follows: TGTGCCAGCGCGGCCGGGGGGGACACTGAAGCTTTCTTT. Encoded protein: CASAAGGDTEAFF.

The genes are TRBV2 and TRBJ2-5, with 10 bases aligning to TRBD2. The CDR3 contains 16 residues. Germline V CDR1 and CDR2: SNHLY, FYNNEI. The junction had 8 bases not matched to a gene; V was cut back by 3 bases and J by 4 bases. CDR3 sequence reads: CASSEYPSGRGETQYF. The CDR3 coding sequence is TGTGCCAGCAGTGAGTACCCTAGCGGGAGAGGAGAGACCCAGTACTTC. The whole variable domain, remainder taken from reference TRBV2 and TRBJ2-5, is EPEVTQTPSHQVTQMGQEVILRCVPISNHLYFYWYRQILGQKVEFLVSFYNNEISEKSEIFDDQFSVERPDGSNFTLKIRSTKLEDSAMYFCASSEYPSGRGETQYFGPGTRLLVL.

Written as DNA, the CDR3 is TGTGCCAGCAGCCCAGGACAGGGGCCCTACAATGAGCAGTTCTTC. Encoded protein: CASSPGQGPYNEQFF. This sequence joins TRBV6-5 and TRBJ2-1; 9 bases fit TRBD1. V shed 6 bases and J 2 bases; nucleotides not matched to a gene: 5. In germline, CDR1 is MNHEY, CDR2 SVGAGI. CDR3 length: 15 residues.

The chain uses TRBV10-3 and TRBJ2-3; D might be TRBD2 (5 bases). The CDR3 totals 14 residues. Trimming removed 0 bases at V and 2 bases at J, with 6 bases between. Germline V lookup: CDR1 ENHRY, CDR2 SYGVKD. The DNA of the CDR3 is TGTGCCATCAGTGAGTCCGGGGACACAGATACGCAGTATTTT. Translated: CAISESGDTDTQYF.

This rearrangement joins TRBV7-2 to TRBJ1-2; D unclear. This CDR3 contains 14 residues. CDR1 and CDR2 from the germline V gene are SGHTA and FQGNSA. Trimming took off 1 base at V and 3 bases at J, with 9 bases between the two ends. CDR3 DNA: TGTGCCAGCAGCTTAGGTACGGACTACTATGGCTACACCTTC. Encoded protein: CASSLGTDYYGYTF.

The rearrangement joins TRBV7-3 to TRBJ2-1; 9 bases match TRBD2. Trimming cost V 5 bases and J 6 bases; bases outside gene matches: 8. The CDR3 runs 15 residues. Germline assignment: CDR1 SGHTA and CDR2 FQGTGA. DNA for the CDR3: TGTGCCAGCAGCGCAAGCGGGGGGCTGGGCAATGAGCAGTTCTTC. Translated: CASSASGGLGNEQFF.

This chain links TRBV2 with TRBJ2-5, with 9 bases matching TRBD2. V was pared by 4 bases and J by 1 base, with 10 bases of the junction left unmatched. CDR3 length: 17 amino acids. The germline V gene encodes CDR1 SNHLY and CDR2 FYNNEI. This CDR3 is CASSVAVLSGGQETQYF. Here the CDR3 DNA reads TGTGCCAGCAGTGTAGCAGTCCTTAGCGGGGGCCAAGAGACCCAGTACTTC. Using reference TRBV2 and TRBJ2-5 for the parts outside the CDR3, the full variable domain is EPEVTQTPSHQVTQMGQEVILRCVPISNHLYFYWYRQILGQKVEFLVSFYNNEISEKSEIFDDQFSVERPDGSNFTLKIRSTKLEDSAMYFCASSVAVLSGGQETQYFGPGTRLLVL.

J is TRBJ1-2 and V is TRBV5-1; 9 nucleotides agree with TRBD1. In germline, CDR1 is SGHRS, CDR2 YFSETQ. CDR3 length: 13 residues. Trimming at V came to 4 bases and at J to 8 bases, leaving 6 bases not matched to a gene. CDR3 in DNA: TGCGCCAGCAGCCCCGGGACAGGGCACGGCTACACCTTC. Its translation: CASSPGTGHGYTF. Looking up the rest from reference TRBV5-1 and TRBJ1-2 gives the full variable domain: KAGVTQTPRYLIKTRGQQVTLSCSPISGHRSVSWYQQTPGQGLQFLFEYFSETQRNKGNFPGRFSGRQFSNSRSEMNVSTLELGDSALYLCASSPGTGHGYTFGSGTRLTVV.

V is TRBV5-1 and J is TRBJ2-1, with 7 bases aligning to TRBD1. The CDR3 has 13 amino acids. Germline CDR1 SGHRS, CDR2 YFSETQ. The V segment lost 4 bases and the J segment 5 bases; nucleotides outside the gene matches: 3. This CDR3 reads CASSRDSNNEQFF. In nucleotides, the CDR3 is TGCGCCAGCAGCCGGGACAGCAACAATGAGCAGTTCTTC.

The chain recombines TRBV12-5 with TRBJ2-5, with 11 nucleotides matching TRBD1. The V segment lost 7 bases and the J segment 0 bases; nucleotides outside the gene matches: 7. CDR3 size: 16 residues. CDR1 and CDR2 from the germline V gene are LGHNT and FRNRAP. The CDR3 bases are TGTGCTAGTGCTCCAGGGGACAGGGGGTACCAAGAGACCCAGTACTTC. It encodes CASAPGDRGYQETQYF.

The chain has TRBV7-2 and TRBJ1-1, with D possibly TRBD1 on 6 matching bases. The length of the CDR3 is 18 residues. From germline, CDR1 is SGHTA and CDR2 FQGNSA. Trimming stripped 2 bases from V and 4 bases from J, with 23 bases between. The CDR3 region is CASSLRSLGQTLSTEAFF. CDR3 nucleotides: TGTGCCAGCAGCTTACGAAGCCTAGGACAGACACTGAGCACTGAAGCTTTCTTT. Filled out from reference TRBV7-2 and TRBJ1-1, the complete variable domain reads GAGVSQSPSNKVTEKGKDVELRCDPISGHTALYWYRQSLGQGLEFLIYFQGNSAPDKSGLPSDRFSAERTGGSVSTLTIQRTQQEDSAVYLCASSLRSLGQTLSTEAFFGQGTRLTVV.

CDR3 sequence reads: CASSLPREGNTIYF. As DNA, the CDR3 is TGTGCCAGCTCCTTGCCGAGGGAAGGAAACACCATATATTTT. The chain uses TRBV28 and TRBJ1-3; D remains unclear. V was cut by 8 bases and J by 4 bases, with 15 bases left in between. The germline V gene has CDR1 MDHEN and CDR2 SYDVKM. The CDR3 sequence is 14 residues long. Supplemented by reference TRBV28 and TRBJ1-3, the full variable domain reads DVKVTQSSRYLVKRTGEKVFLECVQDMDHENMFWYRQDPGLGLRLIYFSYDVKMKEKGDIPEGYSVSREKKERFSLILESASTNQTSMYLCASSLPREGNTIYFGEGSWLTVV.

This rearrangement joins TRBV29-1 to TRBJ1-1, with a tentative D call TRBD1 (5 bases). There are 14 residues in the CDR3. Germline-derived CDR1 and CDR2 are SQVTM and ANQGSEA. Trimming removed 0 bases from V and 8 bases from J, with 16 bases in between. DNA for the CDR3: TGCAGCGTTGAAGATCGTGGGGAGGGGTTGGAAGCTTTCTTT. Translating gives CSVEDRGEGLEAFF.